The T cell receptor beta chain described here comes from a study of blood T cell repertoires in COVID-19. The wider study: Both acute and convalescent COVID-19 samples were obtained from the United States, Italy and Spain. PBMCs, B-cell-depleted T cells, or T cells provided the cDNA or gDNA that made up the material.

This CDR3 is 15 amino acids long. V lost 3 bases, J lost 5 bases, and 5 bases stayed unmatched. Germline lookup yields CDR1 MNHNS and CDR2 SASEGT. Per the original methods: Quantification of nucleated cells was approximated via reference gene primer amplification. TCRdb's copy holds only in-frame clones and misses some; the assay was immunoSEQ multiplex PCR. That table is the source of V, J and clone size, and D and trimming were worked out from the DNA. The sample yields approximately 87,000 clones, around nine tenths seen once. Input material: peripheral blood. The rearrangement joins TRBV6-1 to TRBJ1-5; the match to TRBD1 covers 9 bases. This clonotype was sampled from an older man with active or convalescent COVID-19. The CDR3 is CASSDQGQGYQPQHF. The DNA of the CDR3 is TGTGCCAGCAGTGATCAGGGACAGGGATATCAGCCCCAGCATTTT.